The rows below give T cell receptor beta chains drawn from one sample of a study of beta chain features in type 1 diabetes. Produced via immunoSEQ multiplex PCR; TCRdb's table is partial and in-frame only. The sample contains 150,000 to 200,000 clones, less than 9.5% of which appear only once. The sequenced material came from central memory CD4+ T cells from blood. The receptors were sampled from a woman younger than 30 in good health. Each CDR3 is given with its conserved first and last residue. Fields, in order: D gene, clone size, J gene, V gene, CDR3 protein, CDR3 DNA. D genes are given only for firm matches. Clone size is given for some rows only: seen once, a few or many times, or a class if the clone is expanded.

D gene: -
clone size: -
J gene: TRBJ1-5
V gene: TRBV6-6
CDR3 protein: CASTRGEGQPQHF
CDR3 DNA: TGTGCCAGCACTCGGGGGGAAGGACAGCCCCAGCATTTT

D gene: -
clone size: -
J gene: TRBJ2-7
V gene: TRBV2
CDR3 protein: CASSGQGASEQYF
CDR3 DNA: TGTGCCAGCAGTGGGCAGGGCGCGAGCGAGCAGTACTTC

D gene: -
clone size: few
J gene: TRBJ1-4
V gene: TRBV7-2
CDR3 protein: CASSTDGGEKLFF
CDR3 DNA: TGTGCCAGCAGCACGGACGGGGGTGAAAAACTGTTTTTT

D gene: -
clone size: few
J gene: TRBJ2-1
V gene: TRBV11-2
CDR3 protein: CASSLDRGGEQFF
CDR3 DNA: TGTGCCAGCAGCTTAGATAGGGGAGGTGAGCAGTTCTTC

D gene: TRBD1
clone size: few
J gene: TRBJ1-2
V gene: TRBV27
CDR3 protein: CASRRRTGGNYGYTF
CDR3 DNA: TGTGCCAGCCGACGGCGGACAGGGGGAAACTATGGCTACACCTTC

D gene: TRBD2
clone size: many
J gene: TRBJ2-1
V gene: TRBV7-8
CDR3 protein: CASSPGRSTRNEQFF
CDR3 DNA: TGTGCCAGCAGCCCCGGGAGGTCCACACGGAATGAGCAGTTCTTC

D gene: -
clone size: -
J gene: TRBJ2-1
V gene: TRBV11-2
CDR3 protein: CASSSNTGTPEQFF
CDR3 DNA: TGTGCCAGCAGCTCAAATACAGGGACCCCTGAGCAGTTCTTC

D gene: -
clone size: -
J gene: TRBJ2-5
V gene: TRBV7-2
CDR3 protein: CASSPLPQGEETQYF
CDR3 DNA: TGTGCCAGCAGCCCGTTACCGCAGGGTGAAGAGACCCAGTACTTC

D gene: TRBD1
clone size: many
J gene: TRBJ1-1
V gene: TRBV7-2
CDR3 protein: CASSRFLGQGRAEAFF
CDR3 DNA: TGTGCCAGCAGCAGATTTTTGGGACAGGGAAGAGCTGAAGCTTTCTTT

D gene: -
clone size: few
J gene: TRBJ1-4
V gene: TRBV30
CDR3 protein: CAWSGESYGKLFF
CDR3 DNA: TGTGCCTGGTCGGGGGAGTCGTACGGAAAACTGTTTTTT

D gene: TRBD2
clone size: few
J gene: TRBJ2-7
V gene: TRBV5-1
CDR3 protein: CASSLGISAGGIYEQYF
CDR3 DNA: TGCGCCAGCAGCTTGGGGATTTCTGCGGGGGGGATTTACGAGCAGTACTTC

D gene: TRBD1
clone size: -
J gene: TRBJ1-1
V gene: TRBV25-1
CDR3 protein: CASSELAGGLEAFF
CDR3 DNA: TGTGCCAGCAGTGAATTAGCAGGGGGCCTCGAAGCTTTCTTT

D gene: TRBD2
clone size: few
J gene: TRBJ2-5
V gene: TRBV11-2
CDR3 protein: CASSSSGSLKTQYF
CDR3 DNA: TGTGCCAGCAGCTCTAGCGGGAGTCTTAAGACCCAGTACTTC

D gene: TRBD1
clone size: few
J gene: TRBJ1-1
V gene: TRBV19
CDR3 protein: CASRKAGGVQTEAFF
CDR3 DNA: TGTGCCAGTAGGAAAGCAGGGGGCGTTCAGACTGAAGCTTTCTTT

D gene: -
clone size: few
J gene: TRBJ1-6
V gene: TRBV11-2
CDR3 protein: CASSLHGQPNSPLHF
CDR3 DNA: TGTGCCAGCAGCTTACACGGACAGCCTAATTCACCCCTCCACTTT

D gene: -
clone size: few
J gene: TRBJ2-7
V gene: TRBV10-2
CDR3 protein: CASSDPNSPGQYF
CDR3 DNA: TGCGCCAGCAGTGACCCGAACAGCCCAGGGCAGTACTTC

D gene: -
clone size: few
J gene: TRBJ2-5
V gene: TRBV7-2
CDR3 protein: CASSSTYQGETQYF
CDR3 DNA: TGTGCCAGCAGCTCCACCTACCAGGGAGAGACCCAGTACTTC

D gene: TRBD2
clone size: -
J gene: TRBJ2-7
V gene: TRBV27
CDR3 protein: CASSRGGGLYEQYF
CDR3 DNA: TGTGCCAGCTCGCGCGGGGGAGGGCTCTACGAGCAGTACTTC

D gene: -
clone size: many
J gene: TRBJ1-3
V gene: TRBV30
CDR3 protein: CAWSVAGGNTIYF
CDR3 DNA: TGTGCCTGGAGTGTGGCAGGCGGAAACACCATATATTTT

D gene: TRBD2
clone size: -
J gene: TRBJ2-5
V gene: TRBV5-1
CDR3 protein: CASTPGTSGSVQETQYF
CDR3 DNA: TGCGCCAGCACCCCGGGGACTAGCGGGAGCGTTCAAGAGACCCAGTACTTC

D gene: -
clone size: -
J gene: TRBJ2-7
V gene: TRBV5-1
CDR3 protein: CASSLGEPSYEQYF
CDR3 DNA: TGCGCCAGCAGCTTGGGGGAGCCCTCCTACGAGCAGTACTTC

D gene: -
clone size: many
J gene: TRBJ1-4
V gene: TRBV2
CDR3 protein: CASSERGSNEKLFF
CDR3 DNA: TGTGCCAGCAGTGAGAGGGGGTCGAATGAAAAACTGTTTTTT

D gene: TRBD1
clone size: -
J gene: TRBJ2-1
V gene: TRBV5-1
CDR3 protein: CASSQGTGPSDEQFF
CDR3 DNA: TGCGCCAGCAGCCAAGGGACAGGCCCTAGCGATGAGCAGTTCTTC

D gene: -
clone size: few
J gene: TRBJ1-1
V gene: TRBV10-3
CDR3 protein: CATRQETEAFF
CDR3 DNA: TGTGCCACCCGACAGGAGACTGAAGCTTTCTTT

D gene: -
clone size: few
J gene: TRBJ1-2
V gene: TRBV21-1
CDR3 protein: CASSKAERGSGYTF
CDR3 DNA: TGTGCCAGCAGCAAAGCGGAACGGGGGTCCGGCTACACCTTC

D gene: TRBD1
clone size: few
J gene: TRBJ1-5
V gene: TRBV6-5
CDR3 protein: CASTGGNSNQPQHF
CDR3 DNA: TGTGCCAGCACAGGGGGGAATAGCAATCAGCCCCAGCATTTT

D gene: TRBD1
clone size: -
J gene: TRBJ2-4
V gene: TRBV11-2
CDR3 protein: CASSTLRDRGNIQYF
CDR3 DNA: TGTGCCAGCAGCACGCTCCGGGACAGGGGGAACATTCAGTACTTC

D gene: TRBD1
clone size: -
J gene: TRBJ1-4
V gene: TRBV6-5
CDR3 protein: CASRDRGQGEKLFF
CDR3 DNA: TGTGCCAGCCGGGACAGGGGGCAAGGGGAAAAACTGTTTTTT

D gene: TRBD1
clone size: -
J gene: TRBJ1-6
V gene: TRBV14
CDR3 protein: CASSHGQVWNSPLHF
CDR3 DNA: TGTGCCAGCAGCCACGGACAGGTTTGGAATTCACCCCTCCACTTT

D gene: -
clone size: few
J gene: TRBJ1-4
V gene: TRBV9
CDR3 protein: CASSVQGTNEKLFF
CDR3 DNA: TGTGCCAGCAGCGTCCAGGGAACTAATGAAAAACTGTTTTTT